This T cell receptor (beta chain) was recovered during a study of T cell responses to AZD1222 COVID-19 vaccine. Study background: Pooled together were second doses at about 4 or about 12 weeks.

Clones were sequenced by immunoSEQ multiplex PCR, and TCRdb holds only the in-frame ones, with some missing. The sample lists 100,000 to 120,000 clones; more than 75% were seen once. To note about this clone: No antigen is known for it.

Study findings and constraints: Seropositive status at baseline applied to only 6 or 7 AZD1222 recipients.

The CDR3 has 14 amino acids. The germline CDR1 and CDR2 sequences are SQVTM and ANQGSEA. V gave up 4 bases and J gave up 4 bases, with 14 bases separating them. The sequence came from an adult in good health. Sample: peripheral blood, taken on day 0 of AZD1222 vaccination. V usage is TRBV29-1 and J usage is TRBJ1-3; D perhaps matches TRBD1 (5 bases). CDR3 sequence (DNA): TGCAGCGTTGTACGGGGGGTTGGCGGAAACACCATATATTTT. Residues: CSVVRGVGGNTIYF.